The 3 T cell receptor beta chains below were found in one sample sequenced in a study of T cells after yellow fever vaccination. TCRdb re-called the 5' RACE reads with MiXCR, one entry per CDR3 protein. Of some 49,000 distinct CDR3 sequences listed, roughly 6.4% were seen once; the top ten hold about 9.4%. The starting material was PBMCs, either bulk or a sorted T-cell subset (CD4+, CD8+, memory, or dextramer-sorted; not recorded which), obtained 45 days after the yellow fever booster vaccination. These receptor sequences come from a man in his thirties or forties who received the YFV17D yellow fever vaccine.

V gene TRBV25-1 combines with J gene TRBJ2-7; TRBD1 matches 9 bases. Germline V lookup: CDR1 MGHDK, CDR2 SYGVNS. After removal of 5 bases from V and 7 bases from J, the junction contained 9 bases not matched to a gene. The CDR3 runs 14 residues. The CDR3 DNA follows: TGTGCCAGCAGTCCGGGACAGGGATTTCTGGAGCAGTACTTC. It codes for CASSPGQGFLEQYF.

This clonotype was seen many times. The chain uses TRBV29-1 and TRBJ2-1; TRBD1 matches 8 bases. J lost 5 bases, V lost 4 bases, and 4 bases had no gene match. The length of the CDR3 is 13 residues. Germline CDR1 reads SQVTM; CDR2 reads ANQGSEA. CDR3 DNA sequence: TGCAGCGTTGCGGGACAGGTTAACAATGAGCAGTTCTTC. As protein: CSVAGQVNNEQFF.

As for this clonotype: A much larger clone sits a single nucleotide away, making a read error possible. The rearrangement links TRBV28 to TRBJ2-4, with D tentatively TRBD1 or TRBD2 (5 bases each). Germline values: CDR1 MDHEN, CDR2 SYDVKM. This CDR3 contains 14 residues. The CDR3 sequence is CASRTTGAKTIQYF. CDR3 bases: TGTGCCAGCAGAACGACCGGGGCCAAAACCATTCAGTACTTC.